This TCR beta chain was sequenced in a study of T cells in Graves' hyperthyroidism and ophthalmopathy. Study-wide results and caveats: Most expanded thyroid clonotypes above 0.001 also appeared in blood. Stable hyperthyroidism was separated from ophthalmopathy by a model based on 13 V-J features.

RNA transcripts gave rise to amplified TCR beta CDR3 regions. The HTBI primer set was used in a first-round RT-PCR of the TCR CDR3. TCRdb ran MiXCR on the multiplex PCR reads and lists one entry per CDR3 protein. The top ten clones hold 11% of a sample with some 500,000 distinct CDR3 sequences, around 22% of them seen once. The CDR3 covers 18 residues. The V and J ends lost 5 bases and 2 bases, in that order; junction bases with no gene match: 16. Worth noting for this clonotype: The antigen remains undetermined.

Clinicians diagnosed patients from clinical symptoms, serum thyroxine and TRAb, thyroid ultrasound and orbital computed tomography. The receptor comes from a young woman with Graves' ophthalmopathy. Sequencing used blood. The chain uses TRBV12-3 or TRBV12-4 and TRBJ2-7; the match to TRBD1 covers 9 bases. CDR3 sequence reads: CASSTGTGNLLMAYEQYF. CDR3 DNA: TGTGCCAGCAGTACCGGGACAGGGAACCTACTTATGGCCTACGAGCAGTACTTC.